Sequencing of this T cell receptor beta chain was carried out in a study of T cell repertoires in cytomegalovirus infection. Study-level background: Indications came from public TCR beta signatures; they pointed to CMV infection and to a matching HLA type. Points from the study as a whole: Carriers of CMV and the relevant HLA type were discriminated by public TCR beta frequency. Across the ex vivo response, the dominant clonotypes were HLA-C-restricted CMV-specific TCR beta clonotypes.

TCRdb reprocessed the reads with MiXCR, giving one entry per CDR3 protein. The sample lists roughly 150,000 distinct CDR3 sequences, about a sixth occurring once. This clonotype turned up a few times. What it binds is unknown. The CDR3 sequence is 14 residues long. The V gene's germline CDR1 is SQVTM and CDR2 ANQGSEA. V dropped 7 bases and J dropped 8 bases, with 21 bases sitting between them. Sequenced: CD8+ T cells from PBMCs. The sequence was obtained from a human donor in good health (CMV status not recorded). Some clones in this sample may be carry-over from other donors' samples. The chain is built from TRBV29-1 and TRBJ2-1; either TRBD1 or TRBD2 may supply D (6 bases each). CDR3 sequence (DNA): TGCAGCGCCACGGAGGGGGGCCCTCTTGATGAGCAGTTCTTC. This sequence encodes CSATEGGPLDEQFF.